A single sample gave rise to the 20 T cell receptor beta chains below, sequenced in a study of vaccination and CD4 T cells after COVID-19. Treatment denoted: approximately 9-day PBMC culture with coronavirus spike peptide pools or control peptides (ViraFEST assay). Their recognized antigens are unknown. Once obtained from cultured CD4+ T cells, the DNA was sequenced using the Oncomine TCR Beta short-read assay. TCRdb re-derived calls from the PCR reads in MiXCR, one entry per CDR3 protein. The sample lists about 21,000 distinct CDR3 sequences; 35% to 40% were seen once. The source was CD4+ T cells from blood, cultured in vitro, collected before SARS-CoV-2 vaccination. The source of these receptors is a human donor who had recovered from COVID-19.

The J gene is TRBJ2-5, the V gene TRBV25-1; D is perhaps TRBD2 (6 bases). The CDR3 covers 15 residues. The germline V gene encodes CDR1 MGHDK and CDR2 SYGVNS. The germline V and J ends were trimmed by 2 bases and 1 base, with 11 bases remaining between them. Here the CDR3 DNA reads TGTGCCAGCAGTGAACCGGGACTGGGCCAAGAGACCCAGTACTTC. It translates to CASSEPGLGQETQYF.

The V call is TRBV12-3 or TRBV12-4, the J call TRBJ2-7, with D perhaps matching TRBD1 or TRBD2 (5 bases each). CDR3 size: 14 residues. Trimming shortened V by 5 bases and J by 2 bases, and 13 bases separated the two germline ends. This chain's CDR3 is CASSRPGPAYEQYF. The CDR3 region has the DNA TGTGCCAGCAGTCGACCGGGACCAGCCTACGAGCAGTACTTC.

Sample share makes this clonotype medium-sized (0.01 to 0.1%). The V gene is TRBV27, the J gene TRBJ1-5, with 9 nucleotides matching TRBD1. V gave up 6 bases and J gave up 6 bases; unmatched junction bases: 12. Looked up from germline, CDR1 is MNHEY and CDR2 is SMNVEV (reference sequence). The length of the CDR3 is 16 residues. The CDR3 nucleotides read TGTGCCAGCAGCGAGAGAGTCGGACAGGGGATTCAGCCCCAGCATTTT. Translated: CASSERVGQGIQPQHF.

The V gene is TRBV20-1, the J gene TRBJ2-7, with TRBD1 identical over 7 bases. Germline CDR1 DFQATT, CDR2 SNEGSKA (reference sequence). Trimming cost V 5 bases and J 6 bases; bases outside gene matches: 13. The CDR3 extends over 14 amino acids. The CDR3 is CSAHSRGILIEQYF. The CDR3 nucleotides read TGCAGTGCTCATTCCAGGGGGATTTTGATCGAGCAGTACTTC.

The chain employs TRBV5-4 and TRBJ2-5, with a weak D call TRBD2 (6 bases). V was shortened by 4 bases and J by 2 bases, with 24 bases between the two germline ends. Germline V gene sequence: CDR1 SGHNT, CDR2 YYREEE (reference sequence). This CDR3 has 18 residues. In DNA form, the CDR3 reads TGTGCCAGCAGCCCCCCATTGAGCGGGCCACGTATACAAGAGACCCAGTACTTC. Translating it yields CASSPPLSGPRIQETQYF. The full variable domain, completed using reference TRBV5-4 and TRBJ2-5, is ETGVTQSPTHLIKTRGQQVTLRCSSQSGHNTVSWYQQALGQGPQFIFQYYREEENGRGNFPPRFSGLQFPNYSSELNVNALELDDSALYLCASSPPLSGPRIQETQYFGPGTRLLVL.

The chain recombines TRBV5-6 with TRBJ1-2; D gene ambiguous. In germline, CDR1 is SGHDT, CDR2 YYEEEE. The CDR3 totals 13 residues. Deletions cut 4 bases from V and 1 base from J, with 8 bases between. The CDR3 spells CASSETVNYGYTF. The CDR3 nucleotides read TGTGCCAGCAGCGAGACGGTTAACTATGGCTACACCTTC.

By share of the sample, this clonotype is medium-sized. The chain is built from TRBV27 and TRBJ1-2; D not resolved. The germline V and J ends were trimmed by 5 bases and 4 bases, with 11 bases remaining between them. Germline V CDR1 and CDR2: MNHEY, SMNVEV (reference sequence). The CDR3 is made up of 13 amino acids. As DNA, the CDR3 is TGTGCCAGCAGTACAGCGGGTGCCTATGGCTACACCTTC. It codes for CASSTAGAYGYTF.

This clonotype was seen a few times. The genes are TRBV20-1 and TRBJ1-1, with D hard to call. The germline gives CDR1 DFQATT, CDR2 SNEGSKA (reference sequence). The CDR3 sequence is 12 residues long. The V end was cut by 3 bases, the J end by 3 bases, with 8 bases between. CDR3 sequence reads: CSASDGDTEAFF. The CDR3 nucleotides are TGCAGTGCTAGTGATGGAGACACTGAAGCTTTCTTT.

The CDR3 DNA sequence: TGTGCCAGCAGCGTAGCATCAGATACGCAGTATTTT. Translating it yields CASSVASDTQYF. The V gene is TRBV5-4, the J gene TRBJ2-3; D gene ambiguous. Germline V gene sequence: CDR1 SGHNT, CDR2 YYREEE (reference sequence). The V and J ends lost 4 bases and 4 bases respectively, with 7 bases between them. The CDR3 spans 12 residues.

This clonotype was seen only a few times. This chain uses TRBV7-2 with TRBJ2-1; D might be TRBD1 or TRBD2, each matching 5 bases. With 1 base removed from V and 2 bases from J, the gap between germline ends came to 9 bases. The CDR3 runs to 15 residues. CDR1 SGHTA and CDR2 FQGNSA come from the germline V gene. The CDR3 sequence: CASSLGVGPYNEQFF. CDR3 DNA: TGTGCCAGCAGCTTAGGAGTGGGACCCTACAATGAGCAGTTCTTC. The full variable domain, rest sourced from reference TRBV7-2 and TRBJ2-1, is GAGVSQSPSNKVTEKGKDVELRCDPISGHTALYWYRQSLGQGLEFLIYFQGNSAPDKSGLPSDRFSAERTGGSVSTLTIQRTQQEDSAVYLCASSLGVGPYNEQFFGPGTRLTVL.

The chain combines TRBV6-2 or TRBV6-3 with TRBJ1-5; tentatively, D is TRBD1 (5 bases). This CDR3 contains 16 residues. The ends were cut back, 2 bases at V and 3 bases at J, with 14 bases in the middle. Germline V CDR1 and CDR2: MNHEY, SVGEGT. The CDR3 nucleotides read TGTGCCAGCAGTTACGGGTTTGGGGCAGACAATCAGCCCCAGCATTTT. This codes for CASSYGFGADNQPQHF.

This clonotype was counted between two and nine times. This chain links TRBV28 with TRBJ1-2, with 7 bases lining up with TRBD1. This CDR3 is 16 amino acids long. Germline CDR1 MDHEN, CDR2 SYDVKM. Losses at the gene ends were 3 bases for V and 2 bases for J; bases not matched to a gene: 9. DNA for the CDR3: TGTGCCAGCAGTTTGGACGGGACAGTAAAGAACTATGGCTACACCTTC. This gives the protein CASSLDGTVKNYGYTF.

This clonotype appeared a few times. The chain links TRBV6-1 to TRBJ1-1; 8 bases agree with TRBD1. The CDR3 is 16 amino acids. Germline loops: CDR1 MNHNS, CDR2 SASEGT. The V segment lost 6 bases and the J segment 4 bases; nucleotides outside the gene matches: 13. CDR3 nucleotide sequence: TGTGCCAGCAGCCGCCGATCACTCCAGGGGGCCACTGAAGCTTTCTTT. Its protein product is CASSRRSLQGATEAFF.

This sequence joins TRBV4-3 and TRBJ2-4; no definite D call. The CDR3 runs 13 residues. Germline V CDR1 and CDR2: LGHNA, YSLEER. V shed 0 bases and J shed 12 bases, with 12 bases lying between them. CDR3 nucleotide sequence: TGCGCCAGCAGCCAAGATCTATTACAGCCTCAGTACTTC. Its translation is CASSQDLLQPQYF.

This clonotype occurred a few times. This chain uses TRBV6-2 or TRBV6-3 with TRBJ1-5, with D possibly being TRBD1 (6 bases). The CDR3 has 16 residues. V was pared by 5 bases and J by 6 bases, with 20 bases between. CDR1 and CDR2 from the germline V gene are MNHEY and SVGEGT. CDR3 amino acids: CASSRPFRTAIQPQHF. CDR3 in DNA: TGTGCCAGCAGTCGACCTTTTAGGACAGCAATTCAGCCCCAGCATTTT.

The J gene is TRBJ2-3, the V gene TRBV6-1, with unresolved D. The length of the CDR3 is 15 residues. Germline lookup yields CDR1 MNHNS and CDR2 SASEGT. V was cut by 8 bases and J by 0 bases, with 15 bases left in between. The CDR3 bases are TGTGCCAGCTCCGCGCGGACCACTAGCACAGATACGCAGTATTTT. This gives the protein CASSARTTSTDTQYF.

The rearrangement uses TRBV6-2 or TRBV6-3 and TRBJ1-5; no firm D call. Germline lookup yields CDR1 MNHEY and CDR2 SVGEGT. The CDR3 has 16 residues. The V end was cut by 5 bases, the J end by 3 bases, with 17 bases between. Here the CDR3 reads CASSLLGGLDNQPQHF. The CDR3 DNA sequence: TGTGCCAGCAGTCTTCTGGGAGGCCTGGACAATCAGCCCCAGCATTTT.

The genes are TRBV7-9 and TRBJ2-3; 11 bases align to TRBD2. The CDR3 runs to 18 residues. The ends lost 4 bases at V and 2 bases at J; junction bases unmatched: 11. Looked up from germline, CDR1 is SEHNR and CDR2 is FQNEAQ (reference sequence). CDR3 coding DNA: TGTGCCAGCAGCTCGCGGGGGTTAGCGGGGGGGATCACAGATACGCAGTATTTT. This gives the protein CASSSRGLAGGITDTQYF.

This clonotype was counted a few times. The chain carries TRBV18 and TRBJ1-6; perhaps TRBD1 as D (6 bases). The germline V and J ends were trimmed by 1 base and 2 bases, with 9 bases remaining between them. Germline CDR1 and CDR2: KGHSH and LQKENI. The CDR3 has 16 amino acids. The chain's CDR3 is CASSPLAGAYNSPLHF. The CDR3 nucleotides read TGTGCCAGCTCACCACTTGCAGGGGCCTATAATTCACCCCTCCACTTT.

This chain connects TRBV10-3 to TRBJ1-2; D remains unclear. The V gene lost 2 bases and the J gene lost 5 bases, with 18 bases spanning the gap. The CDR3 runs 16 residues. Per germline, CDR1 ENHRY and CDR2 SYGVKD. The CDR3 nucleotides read TGTGCCATCAGTGAGGGTCAGTCCGGAGGTGGGTATGGCTACACCTTC. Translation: CAISEGQSGGGYGYTF.